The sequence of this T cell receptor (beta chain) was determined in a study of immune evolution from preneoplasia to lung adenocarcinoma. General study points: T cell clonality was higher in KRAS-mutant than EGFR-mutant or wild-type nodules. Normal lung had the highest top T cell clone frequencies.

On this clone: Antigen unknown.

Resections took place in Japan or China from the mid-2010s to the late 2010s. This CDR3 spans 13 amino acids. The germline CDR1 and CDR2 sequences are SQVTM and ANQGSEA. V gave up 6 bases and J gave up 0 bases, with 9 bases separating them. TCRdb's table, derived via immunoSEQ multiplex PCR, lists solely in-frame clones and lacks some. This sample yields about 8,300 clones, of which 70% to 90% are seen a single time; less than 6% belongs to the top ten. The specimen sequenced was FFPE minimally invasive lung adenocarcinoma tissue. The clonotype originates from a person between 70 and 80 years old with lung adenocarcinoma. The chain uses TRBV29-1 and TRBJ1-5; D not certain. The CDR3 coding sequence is TGCAGCGTCCGGACGGATAGCAATCAGCCCCAGCATTTT. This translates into CSVRTDSNQPQHF.